Listed below are T cell receptor beta chains from one sample, sequenced in a study of blood T cell repertoires in COVID-19. Profiled with immunoSEQ multiplex PCR; TCRdb holds only in-frame clones, not every one. The sample consists of some 500,000 clones, 85% to 90% of them appearing once. Sample: peripheral blood. All receptors derive from a woman aged 45-65 years with COVID-19, enrolled during active disease. Each CDR3 is given with its conserved first and last residue. The order of the fields is CDR3 length, J gene, D gene, V gene, clone size, CDR3 protein, CDR3 DNA. A D gene is named only where the DNA matches it firmly. The size entry is marked missing in some rows and otherwise reads once, few, many or a size class.

13,TRBJ2-7,TRBD1,TRBV19,once,CASSMGQQREQYF,TGTGCCAGTAGTATGGGACAGCAACGCGAGCAGTACTTC
14,TRBJ1-3,-,TRBV7-9,-,CASSLNNIGNTIYF,TGTGCCAGCAGCTTAAACAATATCGGAAACACCATATATTTT
16,TRBJ2-7,-,TRBV24-1,-,CATSDSRQGRGHEQYF,TGTGCCACCAGTGATAGCCGACAGGGGAGGGGCCACGAGCAGTACTTC
12,TRBJ2-5,-,TRBV5-6,-,CASSLDGETQYF,TGTGCCAGCAGCTTGGACGGGGAGACCCAGTACTTC
12,TRBJ1-2,TRBD1,TRBV19,few,CASATGNYGYTF,TGTGCCAGTGCGACAGGGAACTATGGCTACACCTTC
12,TRBJ1-2,-,TRBV9,once,CASSPVDYGYTF,TGTGCCAGCAGCCCAGTGGACTATGGCTACACCTTC
15,TRBJ1-5,-,TRBV28,-,CASTPGTGPNQPQHF,TGTGCCAGCACCCCAGGAACAGGGCCCAATCAGCCCCAGCATTTT
14,TRBJ1-1,TRBD1,TRBV2,-,CASSTGTANTEAFF,TGTGCCAGCAGTACCGGGACAGCGAACACTGAAGCTTTCTTT
13,TRBJ1-4,-,TRBV7-9,-,CASSLALGEELFF,TGTGCCAGCAGCTTAGCTCTGGGGGAGGAACTGTTTTTT
14,TRBJ1-1,-,TRBV5-1,-,CASTSGPRDTEAFF,TGCGCCAGCACATCGGGCCCCCGGGATACTGAAGCTTTCTTT
17,TRBJ1-1,TRBD1,TRBV5-1,-,CASSYFGQGGGNTEAFF,TGCGCCAGCAGCTACTTCGGACAGGGTGGAGGGAACACTGAAGCTTTCTTT
16,TRBJ2-7,-,TRBV21-1,-,CASSKAHGRGCDEQYF,TGTGCCAGCAGCAAAGCGCATGGGAGGGGATGCGACGAGCAGTACTTC
15,TRBJ2-7,TRBD1,TRBV13,few,CASSYPTGGSYEQYF,TGTGCCAGCAGCTACCCGACAGGGGGTAGCTACGAGCAGTACTTC
13,TRBJ2-2,-,TRBV6-2/TRBV6-3,-,CASSSSRTGELFF,TGTGCCAGCAGTTCTAGCCGGACCGGGGAGCTGTTTTTT
14,TRBJ1-1,-,TRBV18,-,CASSSRDMNTEAFF,TGTGCCAGCTCATCCCGGGACATGAACACTGAAGCTTTCTTT
18,TRBJ2-4,-,TRBV10-2,-,CASSDHGRPWLAKNIQYF,TGCGCCAGCAGTGACCACGGCAGGCCTTGGCTAGCCAAAAACATTCAGTACTTC
14,TRBJ1-1,TRBD1,TRBV9,-,CASSSRDRDTEAFF,TGTGCCAGCAGCTCCCGGGACAGGGACACTGAAGCTTTCTTT
13,TRBJ2-1,-,TRBV6-1,-,CASSEAGGNEQFF,TGTGCCAGCAGTGAAGCGGGGGGCAATGAGCAGTTCTTC
16,TRBJ1-6,TRBD1,TRBV10-2,-,CASGSDGDRKNSPLHF,TGCGCCAGCGGGAGCGACGGGGACAGAAAAAATTCACCCCTCCACTTT
14,TRBJ2-7,TRBD1,TRBV6-5,-,CASIRDRGPYEQYF,TGTGCCAGTATCCGGGACAGGGGCCCCTACGAGCAGTACTTC
14,TRBJ1-1,-,TRBV24-1,few,CATSDGDWETEAFF,TGTGCCACCAGTGATGGGGACTGGGAGACTGAAGCTTTCTTT
15,TRBJ1-4,-,TRBV13,-,CASSSRGTPGEKLFF,TGTGCCAGCAGCTCTAGGGGGACCCCAGGGGAAAAACTGTTTTTT
15,TRBJ2-1,-,TRBV7-8,-,CASSHRGSSYNEQFF,TGTGCCAGCAGCCACCGGGGGAGCTCCTACAATGAGCAGTTCTTC
17,TRBJ2-7,TRBD1,TRBV4-2,-,CASSHKPGTASSYEQYF,TGTGCCAGCAGCCATAAACCCGGGACAGCCAGCTCCTACGAGCAGTACTTC
16,TRBJ2-7,TRBD2,TRBV11-2,-,CASSRSSGGGVYEQYF,TGTGCCAGCAGTCGATCAAGTGGGGGGGGAGTATACGAGCAGTACTTC
18,TRBJ2-3,TRBD2,TRBV5-1,once,CASSLGLAGALSTDTQYF,TGCGCCAGCAGCTTGGGTCTAGCGGGGGCCCTTAGCACAGATACGCAGTATTTT
15,TRBJ2-3,-,TRBV5-1,-,CASSLDSYSTDTQYF,TGCGCCAGCAGCTTGGACAGCTACAGCACAGATACGCAGTATTTT
17,TRBJ2-7,TRBD1,TRBV11-2,-,CASSLVARDRASREQYF,TGTGCCAGCAGCTTAGTGGCGCGGGACAGGGCTTCGCGAGAGCAGTACTTC
13,TRBJ2-2,-,TRBV7-9,-,CASRAGYTGELFF,TGTGCCAGCAGGGCCGGGTACACCGGGGAGCTGTTTTTT
14,TRBJ2-7,TRBD1,TRBV7-8,-,CASSFRQGSYEQYF,TGTGCCAGCAGCTTCAGACAGGGCAGCTACGAGCAGTACTTC
13,TRBJ1-1,-,TRBV5-4,-,CASSLERITEAFF,TGTGCCAGCAGCTTGGAGCGGATAACTGAAGCTTTCTTT
16,TRBJ1-5,-,TRBV12-5,few,CASGLSGDYSNQPQHF,TGTGCTAGTGGTTTGTCAGGGGATTATAGCAATCAGCCCCAGCATTTT
14,TRBJ1-1,-,TRBV5-1,-,CASSSTGSNTEAFF,TGCGCCAGCAGCAGTACAGGGTCTAACACTGAAGCTTTCTTT